What follows are 11 T cell receptor beta chains derived from one specimen sequenced in a study of response to subunit inactivated influenza vaccine. Using its own MiXCR run on the RT-PCR reads, TCRdb lists one record per CDR3 protein. Among 450,000 to 700,000 distinct CDR3 sequences listed, 13% to 15% were seen once. This material consisted of PBMCs from blood, taken approximately 13 days after vaccination. The origin of the receptors is a man aged 50 to 59 who received an inactivated influenza vaccine.

This clonotype appeared a few times. The chain combines TRBV5-1 with TRBJ2-1; D may correspond to TRBD1 or TRBD2 (5 bases each). Germline CDR1 reads SGHRS; CDR2 reads YFSETQ. The V gene lost 4 bases and the J gene lost 5 bases, with 16 bases spanning the gap. The CDR3 contains 15 residues. CDR3 sequence: CASSPVVGGNNEQFF. CDR3 bases: TGCGCCAGCAGCCCGGTTGTTGGGGGTAACAATGAGCAGTTCTTC.

This sequence joins TRBV7-9 and TRBJ1-4, with unresolved D. Germline V gene sequence: CDR1 SEHNR, CDR2 FQNEAQ (reference sequence). This CDR3 region has 14 residues. Deletions cut 1 base from V and 4 bases from J, with 7 bases between. The CDR3 loop reads CASSLEAYNEKLFF. The CDR3 DNA is TGTGCCAGCAGCTTAGAGGCCTATAATGAAAAACTGTTTTTT.

The V and J genes are TRBV7-2 and TRBJ2-1; D may be TRBD1 or TRBD2 (5 bases each). V gave up 6 bases and J gave up 2 bases, with 14 bases separating them. There are 15 residues in the CDR3. Germline V gene lookup returns CDR1 SGHTA and CDR2 FQGNSA. As DNA, the CDR3 is TGTGCCAGCAGACAAGGGACCGCGGCCTACAATGAGCAGTTCTTC. Translating it yields CASRQGTAAYNEQFF.

This chain connects TRBV11-1 to TRBJ2-4, with D perhaps being TRBD1 or TRBD2 (5 bases each). The V gene lost 1 base and the J gene lost 1 base, with 20 bases spanning the gap. Germline-derived CDR1 and CDR2 are SGHAT and FQDESV (reference sequence). This CDR3 is built from 19 residues. Here the CDR3 DNA reads TGTGCCAGCAGCTTAGTTAAATTCGGGGCCCTCAGGGCCAAAAACATTCAGTACTTC. It codes for CASSLVKFGALRAKNIQYF.

The CDR3, as DNA: TGTGCCAGCAGTTTCGGACTAGCGGGAGCGAGAGAGACCCAGTACTTC. It yields the protein CASSFGLAGARETQYF. The chain combines TRBV12-3 or TRBV12-4 with TRBJ2-5; 13 bases align to TRBD2. V was clipped by 3 bases and J by 4 bases; unmatched bases: 5. This CDR3 contains 16 residues.

The chain has TRBV19 and TRBJ2-1; D gene uncertain. The CDR3 sequence is 13 residues long. The germline CDR1 and CDR2 sequences are LNHDA and SQIVND (reference sequence). With 0 bases removed from V and 3 bases from J, the gap between germline ends came to 3 bases. The CDR3 DNA sequence: TGTGCCAGTAGTATAGATCGCTACAATGAGCAGTTCTTC. Amino acids: CASSIDRYNEQFF.

The V call is TRBV24-1, the J call TRBJ2-7; perhaps D is TRBD1 or TRBD2 (5 bases each). CDR3 length: 13 residues. The ends were cut back, 1 base at V and 6 bases at J, with 9 bases in the middle. Germline CDR1 KGHDR, CDR2 SFDVKD. In DNA, the CDR3 is TGTGCCACCAGTGATTTCCAGGGACGCGAGCAGTACTTC. As protein: CATSDFQGREQYF.

In its sample, this clonotype was seen a few times. The J gene is TRBJ2-3, the V gene TRBV11-2; 10 nucleotides match TRBD2. Germline V gene data show CDR1 as SGHAT and CDR2 as FQNNGV. The CDR3 consists of 19 residues. V lost 0 bases, J lost 5 bases, and 14 bases stayed unmatched. CDR3: CASSLDRGLSGGAIDTQYF. In DNA form, the CDR3 reads TGTGCCAGCAGCTTAGACCGGGGCTTGAGCGGGGGGGCAATAGATACGCAGTATTTT.

This chain joins TRBV7-2 and TRBJ2-7; D perhaps matches TRBD2 (5 bases). The germline V gene encodes CDR1 SGHTA and CDR2 FQGNSA. Trimming left V 0 bases short and J 2 bases short, with 20 bases between. The CDR3 runs to 18 residues. CDR3 nucleotides: TGTGCCAGCAGCTTAGCCAAATCACTAGTATCTATCCCCTACGAGCAGTACTTC. Encoded protein: CASSLAKSLVSIPYEQYF. The variable domain in full, with the rest retrieved from reference TRBV7-2 and TRBJ2-7, is GAGVSQSPSNKVTEKGKDVELRCDPISGHTALYWYRQSLGQGLEFLIYFQGNSAPDKSGLPSDRFSAERTGGSVSTLTIQRTQQEDSAVYLCASSLAKSLVSIPYEQYFGPGTRLTVT.

This clonotype was seen a handful of times. The V call is TRBV11-1, the J call TRBJ1-6; 7 nucleotides line up with TRBD1. Germline CDR1 and CDR2: SGHAT and FQDESV (reference sequence). With V trimmed by 7 bases and J by 0 bases, 12 bases remained unmatched. The CDR3 extends over 18 amino acids. The CDR3 nucleotides are TGTGCCAGCACCGAGGGGGCCGGAGGTAGCTCCTATAATTCACCCCTCCACTTT. Its translation is CASTEGAGGSSYNSPLHF.

The V call is TRBV30, the J call TRBJ2-5; the match to TRBD2 covers 13 bases. Germline V gene lookup returns CDR1 GTSNPN and CDR2 SVGIG (reference sequence). The CDR3 is made up of 15 amino acids. V shed 1 base and J 1 base; nucleotides not matched to a gene: 0. In DNA form, the CDR3 reads TGTGCCTGGAGTGGGACTAGCGGGGGCCAAGAGACCCAGTACTTC. The encoded protein is CAWSGTSGGQETQYF.